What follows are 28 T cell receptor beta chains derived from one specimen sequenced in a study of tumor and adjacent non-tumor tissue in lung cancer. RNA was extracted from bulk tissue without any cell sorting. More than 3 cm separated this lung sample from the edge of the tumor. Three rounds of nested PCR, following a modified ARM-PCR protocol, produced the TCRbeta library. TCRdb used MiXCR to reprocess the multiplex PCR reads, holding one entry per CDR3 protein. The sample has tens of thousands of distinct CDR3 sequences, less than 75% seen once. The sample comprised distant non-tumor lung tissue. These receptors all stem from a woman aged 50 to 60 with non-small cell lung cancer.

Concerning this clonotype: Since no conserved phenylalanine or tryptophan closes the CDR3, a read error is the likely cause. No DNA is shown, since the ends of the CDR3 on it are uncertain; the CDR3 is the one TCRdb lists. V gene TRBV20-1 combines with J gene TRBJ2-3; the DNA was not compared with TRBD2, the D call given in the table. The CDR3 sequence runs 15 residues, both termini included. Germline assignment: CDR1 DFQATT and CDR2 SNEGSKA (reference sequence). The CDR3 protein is CSVSPWTSGADTQYL.

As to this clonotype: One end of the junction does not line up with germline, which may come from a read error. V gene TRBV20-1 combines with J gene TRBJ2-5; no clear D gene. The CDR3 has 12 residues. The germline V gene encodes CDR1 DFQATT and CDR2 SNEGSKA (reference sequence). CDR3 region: CSAIRIKETHYF. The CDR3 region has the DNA TGCAGTGCTATCAGGATCAAGGAGACCCACTACTTC.

Written as DNA, the CDR3 is TGCGCCAGCAGCCAAGATCTGTACAGGGCCAATGAAAAACTGTTTTTT. This encodes CASSQDLYRANEKLFF. The rearrangement uses TRBV4-1 and TRBJ1-4, with a weak D call TRBD1 (6 bases). The CDR3 length is 16 residues. The V end lost 0 bases, the J end lost 5 bases, and 13 bases lay between the germline ends. The germline gives CDR1 MGHRA, CDR2 YSYEKL.

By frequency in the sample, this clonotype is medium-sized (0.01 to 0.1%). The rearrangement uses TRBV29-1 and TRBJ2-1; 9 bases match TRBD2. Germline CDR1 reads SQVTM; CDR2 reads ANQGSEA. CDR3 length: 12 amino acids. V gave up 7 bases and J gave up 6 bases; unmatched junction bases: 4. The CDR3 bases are TGCAGCGGAGCGGGAGGACCCAATGAGCAGTTCTTC. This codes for CSGAGGPNEQFF.

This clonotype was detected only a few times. The CDR3 region has the DNA TGTGCCAGCAGTAACGAGGGAATTCGCCAAGCTGAGCAGTTCTTC. Its protein is CASSNEGIRQAEQFF. The J gene is TRBJ2-1, the V gene TRBV28; D is possibly TRBD2 (5 bases). Trimming left V 5 bases short and J 9 bases short, with 20 bases between. Germline-derived CDR1 and CDR2 are MDHEN and SYDVKM. This CDR3 has 15 amino acids.

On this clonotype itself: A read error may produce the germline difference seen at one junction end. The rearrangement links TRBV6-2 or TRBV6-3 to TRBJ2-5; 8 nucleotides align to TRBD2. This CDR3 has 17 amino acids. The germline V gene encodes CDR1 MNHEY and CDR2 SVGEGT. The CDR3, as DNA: TGTGCCATCAGTTACCGGGAGGGAACCTTGGACCAAGAGACTCAGTACTTC. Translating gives CAISYREGTLDQETQYF.

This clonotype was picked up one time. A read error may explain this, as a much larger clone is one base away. Here the CDR3 DNA reads TGTGCCAGCACCATGCGGCACGGGAGTAGGGTTGAGACCCAGTACTTC. Translation gives CASTMRHGSRVETQYF. This chain uses TRBV6-1 with TRBJ2-5, with D possibly matching TRBD2 (6 bases). The germline CDR1 and CDR2 sequences are MNHNS and SASEGT. This CDR3 is 16 amino acids long. Between the trimmed V and J ends, which lost 7 bases and 5 bases, there was a span of 23 bases.

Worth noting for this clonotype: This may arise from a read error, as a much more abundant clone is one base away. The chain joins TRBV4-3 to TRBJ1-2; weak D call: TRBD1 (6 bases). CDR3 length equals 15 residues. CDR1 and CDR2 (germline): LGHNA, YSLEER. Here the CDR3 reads CASNQEVAGGNGYTF. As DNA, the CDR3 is TGCGCCAGCAACCAAGAGGTGGCCGGGGGCAATGGCTACACCTTC.

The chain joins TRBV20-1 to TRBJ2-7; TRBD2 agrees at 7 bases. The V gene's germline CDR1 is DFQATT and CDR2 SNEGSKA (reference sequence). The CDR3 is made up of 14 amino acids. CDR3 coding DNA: TGCAATGCAAAGAGAAGGGAGGGAATCGACGAGCAGTACTTC. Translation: CNAKRREGIDEQYF.

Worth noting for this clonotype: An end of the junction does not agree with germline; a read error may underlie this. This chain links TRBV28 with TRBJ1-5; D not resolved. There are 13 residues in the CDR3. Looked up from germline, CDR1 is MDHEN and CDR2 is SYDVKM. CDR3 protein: CASSPDSNQPLHF. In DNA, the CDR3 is TGTGCCAGCAGTCCGGATAGCAATCAGCCCCTGCATTTT.

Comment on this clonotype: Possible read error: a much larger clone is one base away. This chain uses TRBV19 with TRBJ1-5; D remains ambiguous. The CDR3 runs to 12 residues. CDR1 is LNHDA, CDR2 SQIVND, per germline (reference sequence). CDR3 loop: CASCIYDQPQHF. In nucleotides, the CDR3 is TGTGCCAGTTGTATCTACGATCAGCCCCAGCATTTT.

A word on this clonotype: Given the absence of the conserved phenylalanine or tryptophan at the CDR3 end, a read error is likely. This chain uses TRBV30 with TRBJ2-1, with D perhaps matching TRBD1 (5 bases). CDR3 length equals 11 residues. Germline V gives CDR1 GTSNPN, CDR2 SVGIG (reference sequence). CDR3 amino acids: CTWSVGPEQFL. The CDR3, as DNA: TGTACCTGGAGTGTGGGGCCAGAGCAGTTCTTA.

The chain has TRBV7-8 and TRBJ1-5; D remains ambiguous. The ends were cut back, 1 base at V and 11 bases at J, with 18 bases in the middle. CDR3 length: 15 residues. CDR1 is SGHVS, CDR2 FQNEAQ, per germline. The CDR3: CASSLGTTFSEAQHF. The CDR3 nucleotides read TGTGCCAGCAGCTTAGGGACTACCTTTTCAGAGGCCCAGCATTTT.

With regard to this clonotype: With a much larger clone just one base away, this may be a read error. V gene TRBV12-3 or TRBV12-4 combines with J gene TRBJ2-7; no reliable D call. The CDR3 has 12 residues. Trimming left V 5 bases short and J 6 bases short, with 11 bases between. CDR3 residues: CASSVKGSEQYF. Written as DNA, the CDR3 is TGTGCCAGCAGTGTGAAAGGGTCCGAGCAGTACTTC.

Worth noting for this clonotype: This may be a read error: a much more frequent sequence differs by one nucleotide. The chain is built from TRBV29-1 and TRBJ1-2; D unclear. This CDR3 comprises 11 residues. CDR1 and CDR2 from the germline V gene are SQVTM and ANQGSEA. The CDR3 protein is CTSSDGNGCTF. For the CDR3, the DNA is TGCACCTCGTCCGACGGGAATGGCTGCACCTTC.

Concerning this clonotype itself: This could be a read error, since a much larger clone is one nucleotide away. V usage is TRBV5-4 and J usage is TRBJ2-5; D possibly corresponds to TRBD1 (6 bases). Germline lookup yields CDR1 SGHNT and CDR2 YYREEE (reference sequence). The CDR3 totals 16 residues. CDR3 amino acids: CASSLGWDTLKETRYF. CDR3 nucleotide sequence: TGTGCCAGCAGCTTGGGATGGGACACCTTGAAAGAGACCCGGTACTTC.

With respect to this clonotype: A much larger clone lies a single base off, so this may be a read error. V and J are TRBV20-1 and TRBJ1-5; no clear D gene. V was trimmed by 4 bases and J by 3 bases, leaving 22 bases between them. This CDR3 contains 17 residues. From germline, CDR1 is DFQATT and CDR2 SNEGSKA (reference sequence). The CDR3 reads CSATSNSRLGDNQPQHF. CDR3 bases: TGCAGTGCTACCTCAAACTCCCGTCTCGGGGACAATCAGCCCCAGCATTTT.

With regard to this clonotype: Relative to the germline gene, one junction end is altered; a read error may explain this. The CDR3 DNA reads as TGCGCCAGTAGCCAAGATCGTTACAGGGCGAACATTGAAGCCTTCTTT. It translates to CASSQDRYRANIEAFF. This sequence joins TRBV4-1 and TRBJ1-1; TRBD1 might be the D (6 bases). The CDR3 consists of 16 residues. Germline CDR1 and CDR2: MGHRA and YSYEKL.

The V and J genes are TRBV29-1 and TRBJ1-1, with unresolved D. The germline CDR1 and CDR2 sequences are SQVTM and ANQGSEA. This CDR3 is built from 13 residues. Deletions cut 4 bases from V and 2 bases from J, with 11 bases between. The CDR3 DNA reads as TGCAGCGTTGTTGCCGGGTGTAACACTGAAGCTTTCTTT. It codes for CSVVAGCNTEAFF. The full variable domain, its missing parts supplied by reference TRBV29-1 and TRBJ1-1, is SAVISQKPSRDICQRGTSLTIQCQVDSQVTMMFWYRQQPGQSLTLIATANQGSEATYESGFVIDKFPISRPNLTFSTLTVSNMSPEDSSIYLCSVVAGCNTEAFFGQGTRLTVV.

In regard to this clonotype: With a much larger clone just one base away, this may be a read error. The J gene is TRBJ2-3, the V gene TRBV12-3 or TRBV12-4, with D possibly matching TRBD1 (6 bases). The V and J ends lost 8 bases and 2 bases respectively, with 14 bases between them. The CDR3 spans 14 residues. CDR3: CASGWGQNTDTQYF. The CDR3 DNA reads TGTGCCAGCGGTTGGGGGCAGAACACAGATACGCAGTATTTT.

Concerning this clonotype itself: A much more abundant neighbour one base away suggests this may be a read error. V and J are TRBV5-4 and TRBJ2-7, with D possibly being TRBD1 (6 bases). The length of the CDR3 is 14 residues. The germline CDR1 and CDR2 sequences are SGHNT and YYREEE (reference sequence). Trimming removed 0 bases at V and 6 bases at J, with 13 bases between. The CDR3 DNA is TGTGCCAGCAGCTTGGGACAGGTGGCGCGCGAGCAGTACTTC. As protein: CASSLGQVAREQYF.

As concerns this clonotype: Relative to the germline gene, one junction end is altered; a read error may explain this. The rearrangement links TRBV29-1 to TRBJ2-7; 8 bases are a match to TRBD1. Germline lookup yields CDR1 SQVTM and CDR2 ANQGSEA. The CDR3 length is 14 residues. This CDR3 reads CSVGPGGTSYKQYF. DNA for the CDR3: TGCAGCGTAGGACCAGGGGGCACCTCCTACAAGCAGTACTTC.

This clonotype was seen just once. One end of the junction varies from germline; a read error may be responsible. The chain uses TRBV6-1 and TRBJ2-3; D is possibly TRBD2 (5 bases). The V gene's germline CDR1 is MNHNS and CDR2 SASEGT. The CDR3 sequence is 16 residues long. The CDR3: CGSGVSAGRRGDTQYF. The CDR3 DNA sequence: TGTGGCAGCGGTGTCTCGGCGGGCCGCCGGGGAGATACGCAGTATTTT.

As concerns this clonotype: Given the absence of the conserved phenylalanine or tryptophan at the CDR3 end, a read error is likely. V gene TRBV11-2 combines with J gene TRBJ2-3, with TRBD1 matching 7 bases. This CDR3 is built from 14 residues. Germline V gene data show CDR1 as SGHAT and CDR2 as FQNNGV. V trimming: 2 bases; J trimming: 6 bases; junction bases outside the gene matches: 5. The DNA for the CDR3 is TGTGCCAGCAGCTTAACTACAGGGGCTGATACGCAGTATTAT. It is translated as CASSLTTGADTQYY.

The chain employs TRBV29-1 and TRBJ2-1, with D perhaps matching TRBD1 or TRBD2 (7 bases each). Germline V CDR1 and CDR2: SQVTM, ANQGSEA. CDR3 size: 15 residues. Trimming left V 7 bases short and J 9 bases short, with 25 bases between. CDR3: CSAKTNGTRGGEQFF. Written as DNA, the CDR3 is TGCAGCGCCAAGACTAACGGGACCAGGGGGGGTGAGCAGTTCTTC.

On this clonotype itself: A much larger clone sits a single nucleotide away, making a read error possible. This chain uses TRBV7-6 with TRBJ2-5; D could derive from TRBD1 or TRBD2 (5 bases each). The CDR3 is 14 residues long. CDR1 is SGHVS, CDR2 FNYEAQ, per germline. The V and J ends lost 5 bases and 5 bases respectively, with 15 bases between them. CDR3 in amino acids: CASSTRAGKETQYF. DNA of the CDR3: TGTGCCAGCAGCACTAGGGCAGGGAAGGAGACCCAGTACTTC.

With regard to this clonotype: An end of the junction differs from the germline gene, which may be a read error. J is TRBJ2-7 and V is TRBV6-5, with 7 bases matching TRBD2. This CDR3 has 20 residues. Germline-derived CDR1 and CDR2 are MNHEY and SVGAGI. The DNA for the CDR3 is TGTGGCAGCAGTTACTCAGGCGTGGCTAGCGGATTCACGGGCTCCTACGAGCAGTACTTC. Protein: CGSSYSGVASGFTGSYEQYF.

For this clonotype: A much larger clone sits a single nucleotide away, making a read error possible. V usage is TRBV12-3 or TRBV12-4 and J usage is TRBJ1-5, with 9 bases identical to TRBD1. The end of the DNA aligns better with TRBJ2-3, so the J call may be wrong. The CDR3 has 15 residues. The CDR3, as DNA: TGTGCCAGCACCGAGGACAGGGGAGGAGATCAGCCCCAGTATTTT. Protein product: CASTEDRGGDQPQYF.